This entry lists 7 T cell receptor beta chains sequenced from one sample in a study of cytomegalovirus exposure and HLA in healthy donors (dated by TCRdb to about 2017). The method behind the library was the immunoSEQ multiplex PCR assay. For the multiplex PCR, a mixture combining 60 forward primers for TCR Vbeta segments and 13 reverse primers for TCR Jbeta segments was used. The clones in this table, taken by TCRdb from immuneACCESS, are in-frame only. Not every clone is retained; where verified, under half of the shortfall comes from an unresolved V gene, and the cause of the rest is unknown. The sample table holds 130,000 or so clones, of which approximately 8.7% were seen once. 5.5% of the sample rests with the top ten. Sequencing input: PBMCs. The receptor set was obtained from a man in his forties in good health and CMV-seronegative.

This clone was counted between two and nine times. The chain couples TRBV5-5 to TRBJ2-7; D gene unclear. Trimming left V 0 bases short and J 1 base short, with 8 bases between. Germline V gene sequence: CDR1 SGHKS, CDR2 YYEKEE (reference sequence). This CDR3 has 14 residues. CDR3 residues: CASSLDFRSYEQYF. CDR3 in DNA: TGTGCCAGCAGCTTGGATTTCAGATCCTACGAGCAGTACTTC.

The rearrangement links TRBV30 to TRBJ2-5, with TRBD1 matching 7 bases. The tail of the sequence fits TRBJ2-7 better, so the J call may be wrong. The CDR3 has 16 residues. In germline, CDR1 is GTSNPN, CDR2 SVGIG (reference sequence). The DNA for the CDR3 is TGTGCCTGGGGGACAAACCGGGACAGACTCTCCTACGAGCAGTACTTC. Amino acid sequence: CAWGTNRDRLSYEQYF.

This clone was found a few times. This chain uses TRBV5-8 with TRBJ1-3, with D uncertain. Germline assignment: CDR1 SGHTS and CDR2 YDEGEE. The CDR3 consists of 15 residues. The ends were cut back, 0 bases at V and 0 bases at J, with 7 bases in the middle. The CDR3 region has the DNA TGTGCCAGCAGCTTGGGGAGGAGCTCTGGAAACACCATATATTTT. Protein: CASSLGRSSGNTIYF.

This clone appeared a few times. The rearrangement joins TRBV14 to TRBJ1-1; 8 bases align to TRBD1. The J segment lost 5 bases and the V segment lost 4 bases, leaving 0 bases of the junction unmatched. Germline CDR1 reads SGHDN; CDR2 reads FVKESK. The CDR3 runs to 12 residues. CDR3 bases: TGTGCCAGCAGCCGACAGGGGACTGAAGCTTTCTTT. It encodes CASSRQGTEAFF.

This clone was seen only a few times. The chain combines TRBV13 with TRBJ2-6, with 13 bases lining up with TRBD2. Germline CDR1 reads PRHDT; CDR2 reads FYEKMQ (reference sequence). J lost 7 bases, V lost 5 bases, and 8 bases had no gene match. There are 17 residues in the CDR3. The CDR3 DNA reads TGTGCCAGCAGCCCCTCCGGGACTAGCGGGGTTGCCAACGTCCTGACTTTC. It codes for CASSPSGTSGVANVLTF.

V gene TRBV6-8 combines with J gene TRBJ2-1; tentatively, D is TRBD2 (5 bases). With 0 bases removed from V and 13 bases from J, the gap between germline ends came to 10 bases. The CDR3 runs to 12 residues. CDR1 and CDR2 from the germline V gene are MNHGY and SAAAGT. The CDR3: CASSYSWTLQFF. The CDR3 nucleotides are TGTGCCAGCAGTTACTCGTGGACTTTACAGTTCTTC.

The chain links TRBV15 to TRBJ2-3, with TRBD2 matching over 8 bases. After removal of 0 bases from V and 5 bases from J, the junction contained 10 bases not matched to a gene. This CDR3 is 17 amino acids long. The V gene's germline CDR1 is LNHNV and CDR2 YYDKDF (reference sequence). CDR3 protein: CATSRDQRGLQGDTQYF. The CDR3 DNA reads as TGTGCCACCAGCAGAGATCAGCGGGGGCTCCAGGGAGATACGCAGTATTTT.